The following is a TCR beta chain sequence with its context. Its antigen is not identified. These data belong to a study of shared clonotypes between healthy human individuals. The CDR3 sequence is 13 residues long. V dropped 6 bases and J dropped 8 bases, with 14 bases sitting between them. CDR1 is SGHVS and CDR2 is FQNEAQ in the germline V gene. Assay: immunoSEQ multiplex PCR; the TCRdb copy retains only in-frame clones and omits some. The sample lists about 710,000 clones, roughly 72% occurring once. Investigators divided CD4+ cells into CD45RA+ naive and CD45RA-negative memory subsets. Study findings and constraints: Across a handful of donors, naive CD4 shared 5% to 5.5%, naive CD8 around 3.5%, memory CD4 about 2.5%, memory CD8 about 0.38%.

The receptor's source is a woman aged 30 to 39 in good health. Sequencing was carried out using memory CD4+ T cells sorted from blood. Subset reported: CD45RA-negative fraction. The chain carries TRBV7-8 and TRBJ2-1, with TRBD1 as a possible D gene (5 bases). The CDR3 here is CASSRGHYYEQFF. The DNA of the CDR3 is TGTGCCAGCAGTAGGGGCCATTACTATGAGCAGTTCTTC.